Sequencing of this T cell receptor beta chain was carried out in a study of blood T cell repertoires in COVID-19. This clone was recorded a few times. Clones were read by immunoSEQ multiplex PCR, and TCRdb kept only the in-frame ones, dropping some. The data show more than 140,000 clones, 70% to 85% seen once. Germline assignment: CDR1 SGHAT and CDR2 FQNNGV. V lost 5 bases to trimming and J lost 4 bases; unmatched junction nucleotides: 19. There are 18 residues in the CDR3. Material: peripheral blood. The receptor's source is a woman aged 45-59 years in a cohort sampled during active or convalescent COVID-19. This chain uses TRBV11-2 with TRBJ1-2, with TRBD1 matching 7 bases. The CDR3 loop reads CASSPRVDRVQRGYGYTF. CDR3 nucleotides: TGTGCCAGCAGCCCAAGAGTCGACAGGGTCCAAAGAGGCTATGGCTACACCTTC.